This T cell receptor beta chain was sequenced for a study of blood T cell repertoires in COVID-19. Across the study: PBMCs, B-cell-depleted T cells, or T cells provided the cDNA or gDNA that made up the material.

In the original workflow: Reference gene primer amplification gave estimated nucleated cell counts. Libraries were prepared by immunoSEQ multiplex PCR; TCRdb keeps only in-frame clonotypes and omits some of them. Clone size and V and J calls were adopted from that table, with D and trimming inferred from the DNA. The profile covers hundreds of thousands of clones, with approximately 90% appearing a single time and 1.2% taken by the ten largest. Donors in Cohort 3 counted as recovered after two negative PCRs, clearance, or symptom resolution. The CDR3 extends over 12 amino acids. Per the germline V gene, CDR1 is MNHNY and CDR2 is SVGAGI (reference sequence). V lost 0 bases, J lost 9 bases, and 9 bases lay in between.

The clonotype originates from a man aged 30-40 years who had recovered from COVID-19. Sequenced sample: PBMCs or T cells enriched from blood (not recorded which). V and J are TRBV6-6 and TRBJ2-7, with D hard to call. The CDR3 reads CASSYSADAQYF. The CDR3, as DNA: TGTGCCAGCAGTTACTCGGCAGATGCGCAGTACTTC.